This TCR beta chain was captured in a study of cytomegalovirus exposure and HLA in healthy donors. Whole-study findings and limits: Follow-up analysis seemed to connect common viral pathogens with several of the most significant clusters identified. Reportedly, fewer N-insertions than the roughly 700-donor mean appeared in an Asian-associated ancestry cluster in a later analysis. The study recorded 150 to 200 TCR beta chains that were cytomegalovirus-associated.

This CDR3 has 15 residues. V lost 4 bases to trimming and J lost 0 bases, with 13 bases between them. CDR1 is SGHTA, CDR2 FQGNSA, per germline. With 60 Vbeta and 13 Jbeta primers, the PCR was carried out. The assay was immunoSEQ multiplex PCR, and TCRdb's table has in-frame clones only and misses some. This table holds fewer than 120,000 clones, 65% to 85% found once. As concerns this clone: What it binds is not known.

The sequenced material came from PBMCs. The rearrangement joins TRBV7-2 to TRBJ2-7; weak D call: TRBD2 (6 bases). This clonotype originated in a man aged 25-45 years in good health and CMV-seropositive. CDR3 nucleotide sequence: TGTGCCAGCAGCTCCGCGGGACGGAGCTCCTACGAGCAGTACTTC. Its protein is CASSSAGRSSYEQYF. The full variable domain, with the rest looked up from reference TRBV7-2 and TRBJ2-7, is GAGVSQSPSNKVTEKGKDVELRCDPISGHTALYWYRQSLGQGLEFLIYFQGNSAPDKSGLPSDRFSAERTGGSVSTLTIQRTQQEDSAVYLCASSSAGRSSYEQYFGPGTRLTVT.